Each of the 23 T cell receptor beta chains below was sequenced from the same sample in a study of siplizumab effects on memory and regulatory T cells. The repertoire was sequenced with immunoSEQ multiplex PCR; TCRdb's copy has only in-frame clones and lacks some. The table has some 100,000 clones, 75% to 95% seen once. The material sequenced was CD4+ T cells sorted from blood. The receptor source for this set is a human donor in good health. Some clones in this sample may be carry-over from other donors' samples.

The chain carries TRBV10-2 and TRBJ2-2; 11 bases are shared with TRBD2. With V trimmed by 8 bases and J by 6 bases, 14 bases remained unmatched. This CDR3 contains 17 residues. Germline lookup yields CDR1 WSHSY and CDR2 SAAADI. The CDR3 DNA reads as TGCGCCAGCGGCGAGGGAGGACTAGCGGGTTGGTCCGGGGAGCTGTTTTTT. Translating gives CASGEGGLAGWSGELFF.

The V gene is TRBV7-3, the J gene TRBJ1-2; no clear D gene. CDR1 and CDR2 from the germline V gene are SGHTA and FQGTGA. The V end was cut by 5 bases, the J end by 6 bases, with 16 bases between. The CDR3 consists of 14 residues. The CDR3 is CASSPLNGLDGYTF. DNA of the CDR3: TGTGCCAGCAGCCCCCTTAATGGGCTCGATGGCTACACCTTC.

The V call is TRBV6-1, the J call TRBJ2-1, with a possible D match to TRBD2 (5 bases). V lost 4 bases to trimming and J lost 4 bases, with 14 bases between them. The CDR3 extends over 15 amino acids. Germline-derived CDR1 and CDR2 are MNHNS and SASEGT. The CDR3 DNA is TGTGCCAGCAGTGTCGGACTGAACTTTTACAATGAGCAGTTCTTC. Translating it yields CASSVGLNFYNEQFF.

This clone was observed a single time. V and J are TRBV6-5 and TRBJ2-1, with 9 bases lining up with TRBD2. The CDR3 covers 15 residues. The V gene end was trimmed by 9 bases and the J gene end by 7 bases; junction bases not matched to a gene: 13. Germline V CDR1 and CDR2: MNHEY, SVGAGI. This CDR3 reads CASRILAGVGNEQFF. CDR3 in DNA: TGTGCCAGTCGAATCTTAGCGGGAGTGGGGAATGAGCAGTTCTTC.

This rearrangement joins TRBV6-1 to TRBJ1-1, with no clear D. Germline V gene sequence: CDR1 MNHNS, CDR2 SASEGT. Trimming removed 10 bases from V and 0 bases from J, with 12 bases in between. This CDR3 contains 13 residues. CDR3 protein: CATSATLNTEAFF. The CDR3 DNA is TGTGCCACCTCAGCTACCTTGAACACTGAAGCTTTCTTT.

The chain is built from TRBV28 and TRBJ1-1; 7 bases agree with TRBD1. Trimming at V came to 6 bases and at J to 1 base, leaving 5 bases not matched to a gene. Germline V gene lookup returns CDR1 MDHEN and CDR2 SYDVKM. This CDR3 comprises 14 residues. The CDR3 DNA reads as TGTGCCAGCAGACTAGGGACAGCGAACACTGAAGCTTTCTTT. It yields the protein CASRLGTANTEAFF.

V gene TRBV6-5 combines with J gene TRBJ1-1, with TRBD1 matching over 7 bases. CDR3 length: 13 residues. From germline, CDR1 is MNHEY and CDR2 SVGAGI. The trim removed 5 bases at V and 4 bases at J, leaving 4 bases unmatched. CDR3 region: CASSNRGVTEAFF. CDR3 coding DNA: TGTGCCAGCAGTAACAGGGGTGTCACTGAAGCTTTCTTT.

This sequence joins TRBV19 and TRBJ2-1; D unresolved. This CDR3 is 16 amino acids long. Per the germline V gene, CDR1 is LNHDA and CDR2 is SQIVND (reference sequence). With 1 base removed from V and 0 bases from J, the gap between germline ends came to 10 bases. CDR3 nucleotides: TGTGCCAGTAGTATAGTTGCTAGGAGCTCCTACAATGAGCAGTTCTTC. This encodes CASSIVARSSYNEQFF.

Here the CDR3 DNA reads TGCGCCAGCAGCAGCCCGGGATCCCACTACGAGCAGTACTTC. Its protein product is CASSSPGSHYEQYF. The chain carries TRBV5-1 and TRBJ2-7; D perhaps matches TRBD2 (5 bases). V shed 4 bases and J shed 3 bases, with 14 bases lying between them. CDR1 SGHRS and CDR2 YFSETQ come from the germline V gene. The CDR3 extends over 14 amino acids.

The chain joins TRBV19 to TRBJ1-3; a weak D match, TRBD1 (5 bases). Trimming pared 6 bases from V and 2 bases from J, leaving 11 bases between. CDR1 and CDR2 (germline): LNHDA, SQIVND (reference sequence). The CDR3 runs 14 residues. CDR3 amino acids: CASRPVGAGNTIYF. The CDR3 nucleotides are TGTGCCAGTAGGCCGGTAGGGGCTGGAAACACCATATATTTT.

The V and J genes are TRBV5-1 and TRBJ2-3; D is perhaps TRBD2 (6 bases). Between the trimmed V and J ends, which lost 0 bases and 2 bases, there was a span of 10 bases. This CDR3 spans 15 amino acids. Looked up from germline, CDR1 is SGHRS and CDR2 is YFSETQ. The CDR3 DNA reads TGCGCCAGCAGCTTGGGACTAGAGTACACAGATACGCAGTATTTT. Its protein is CASSLGLEYTDTQYF.

This chain links TRBV5-1 with TRBJ2-3; 11 nucleotides match TRBD2. CDR1 is SGHRS and CDR2 is YFSETQ in the germline V gene. The CDR3 sequence is 15 residues long. V lost 4 bases, J lost 2 bases, and 3 bases stayed unmatched. CDR3 sequence: CASSVTSGDTDTQYF. CDR3 DNA: TGCGCCAGCAGCGTGACTAGCGGGGACACAGATACGCAGTATTTT.

The V gene is TRBV5-1, the J gene TRBJ2-7; D not resolved. The V gene's germline CDR1 is SGHRS and CDR2 YFSETQ. Trimming removed 3 bases at V and 4 bases at J, with 17 bases between. The CDR3 is made up of 15 amino acids. The CDR3 is CASSSSRPQGYEQYF. In DNA, the CDR3 is TGCGCCAGCAGCTCGAGTCGTCCTCAAGGGTACGAGCAGTACTTC.

The V call is TRBV28, the J call TRBJ1-4, with D possibly being TRBD1 (5 bases). CDR1 is MDHEN and CDR2 is SYDVKM in the germline V gene. The CDR3 totals 14 residues. The ends were cut back, 1 base at V and 8 bases at J, with 11 bases in the middle. The CDR3 region is CASSLFQGGEKLFF. CDR3 coding DNA: TGTGCCAGCAGTTTATTCCAGGGTGGCGAAAAACTGTTTTTT.

This clone was seen once. This chain connects TRBV7-3 to TRBJ2-5; TRBD2 is a possible D gene (5 bases). This CDR3 region has 13 residues. Germline V lookup: CDR1 SGHTA, CDR2 FQGTGA. Trimming pared 1 base from V and 5 bases from J, leaving 8 bases between. The CDR3 bases are TGTGCCAGCAGCTTAAGGGGAGTGGAGACCCAGTACTTC. Its protein is CASSLRGVETQYF.

The rearrangement uses TRBV6-5 and TRBJ1-2; TRBD1 agrees at 8 bases. V lost 2 bases and J lost 4; bases outside the gene matches: 3. Germline V gene lookup returns CDR1 MNHEY and CDR2 SVGAGI. This CDR3 comprises 14 residues. CDR3 DNA: TGTGCCAGCAGTTACACCGACAGGGGCTATGGCTACACCTTC. Translation gives CASSYTDRGYGYTF.

The chain uses TRBV6-5 and TRBJ1-2, with 7 bases that match TRBD1. Germline V gene data show CDR1 as MNHEY and CDR2 as SVGAGI. V lost 5 bases to trimming and J lost 4 bases; unmatched junction nucleotides: 7. The CDR3 spans 14 residues. The CDR3 sequence: CASSRQGLAYGYTF. As DNA, the CDR3 is TGTGCCAGCAGTCGACAGGGTCTCGCCTATGGCTACACCTTC.

The V gene is TRBV5-4, the J gene TRBJ2-1; 12 bases agree with TRBD2. This CDR3 has 15 amino acids. Germline assignment: CDR1 SGHNT and CDR2 YYREEE (reference sequence). V was clipped by 0 bases and J by 6 bases; unmatched bases: 1. The CDR3 DNA reads as TGTGCCAGCAGCTTGGCTAGCGGGAGGGTCAATGAGCAGTTCTTC. Amino acid sequence: CASSLASGRVNEQFF.

The genes are TRBV28 and TRBJ1-2; D is ambiguous. The V end was cut by 4 bases, the J end by 4 bases, with 4 bases between. This CDR3 contains 11 residues. CDR1 is MDHEN and CDR2 is SYDVKM in the germline V gene. The CDR3 bases are TGTGCCAGCAGTTCCGTCTATGGCTACACCTTC. Protein product: CASSSVYGYTF.

J is TRBJ1-1 and V is TRBV19; possibly TRBD1 for D (6 bases). The CDR3 covers 14 residues. Germline loops: CDR1 LNHDA, CDR2 SQIVND (reference sequence). The ends were cut back, 5 bases at V and 2 bases at J, with 12 bases in the middle. The CDR3 loop is CASSSHRDNTEAFF. The CDR3 DNA reads TGTGCCAGTAGTTCCCACAGGGATAACACTGAAGCTTTCTTT.

This rearrangement joins TRBV19 to TRBJ2-2; 11 bases are a match to TRBD2. This CDR3 contains 18 residues. J gave up 0 bases and V 1 base, and 4 bases lay outside the gene matches. Germline V CDR1 and CDR2: LNHDA, SQIVND (reference sequence). The CDR3 DNA follows: TGTGCCAGTAGTATAGCCCTAGCGGGAGGTTCGAACACCGGGGAGCTGTTTTTT. Translating it yields CASSIALAGGSNTGELFF.

The V gene is TRBV5-4, the J gene TRBJ2-3, with unresolved D. The germline gives CDR1 SGHNT, CDR2 YYREEE (reference sequence). V was shortened by 4 bases and J by 3 bases, with 12 bases between the two germline ends. The CDR3 spans 14 residues. This CDR3 reads CASSPGPTTDTQYF. In nucleotides, the CDR3 is TGTGCCAGCAGCCCGGGTCCTACTACAGATACGCAGTATTTT.

This clone came up once. The rearrangement uses TRBV6-5 and TRBJ2-1; D ambiguous. CDR1 and CDR2 (germline): MNHEY, SVGAGI. The V and J ends lost 5 bases and 0 bases respectively, with 11 bases between them. The CDR3 length is 15 residues. The CDR3 nucleotides read TGTGCCAGCAGTAGGACCGATAGCTCCTACAATGAGCAGTTCTTC. This gives the protein CASSRTDSSYNEQFF.